The following is a TCR beta chain sequence with its context. The antigen is undetermined. The record originates from a study of T cells in Graves' hyperthyroidism and ophthalmopathy. Study-wide points: A 13 V-J signature model discriminated ophthalmopathy versus stable hyperthyroidism.

What was amplified from RNA transcripts were TCR beta CDR3 regions. First-round RT-PCR targeting the TCR CDR3 was performed with the HTBI primer set. TCRdb independently ran MiXCR on the multiplex PCR reads; one entry per CDR3 protein. The sample has 490,000 or so distinct CDR3 sequences, roughly 23% seen once; the top ten hold under 55%. Exclusions: uncontrolled infection, other autoimmune disease, pregnancy, lactation. It was over 9.5 ml of fresh peripheral blood that supplied the PBMCs. The TCR comes from a woman aged 70-85 years with Graves' ophthalmopathy. Input material: blood.

Here the CDR3 reads CASSSSPGTRSGEQYF. The CDR3 DNA reads as TGTGCCAGCAGCTCCTCTCCCGGGACTAGATCGGGGGAGCAGTACTTC. The chain employs TRBV3-1 and TRBJ2-7; TRBD2 matches at 8 bases. Looked up from germline, CDR1 is LGHDT and CDR2 is YNNKEL (reference sequence). With V trimmed by 5 bases and J by 7 bases, 16 bases remained unmatched. This CDR3 is built from 16 residues.